This T cell receptor beta chain emerged from a study of cytomegalovirus exposure and HLA in healthy donors. This CDR3 comprises 15 residues. Trimming cost V 5 bases and J 1 base; bases outside gene matches: 4. Germline CDR1 MNHEY, CDR2 SMNVEV (reference sequence). Assay: immunoSEQ multiplex PCR; the TCRdb copy retains only in-frame clones and omits some. This table holds 200,000 to 250,000 clones, 70% to 90% found once. The chain carries TRBV27 and TRBJ2-3; 9 positions match TRBD2. The sample comprised PBMCs. This receptor was taken from a woman between 18 and 30 years old in good health and CMV-seronegative. CDR3 bases: TGTGCCAGCAGTATAATAGCGGGAGGCACAGATACGCAGTATTTT. It is translated as CASSIIAGGTDTQYF.